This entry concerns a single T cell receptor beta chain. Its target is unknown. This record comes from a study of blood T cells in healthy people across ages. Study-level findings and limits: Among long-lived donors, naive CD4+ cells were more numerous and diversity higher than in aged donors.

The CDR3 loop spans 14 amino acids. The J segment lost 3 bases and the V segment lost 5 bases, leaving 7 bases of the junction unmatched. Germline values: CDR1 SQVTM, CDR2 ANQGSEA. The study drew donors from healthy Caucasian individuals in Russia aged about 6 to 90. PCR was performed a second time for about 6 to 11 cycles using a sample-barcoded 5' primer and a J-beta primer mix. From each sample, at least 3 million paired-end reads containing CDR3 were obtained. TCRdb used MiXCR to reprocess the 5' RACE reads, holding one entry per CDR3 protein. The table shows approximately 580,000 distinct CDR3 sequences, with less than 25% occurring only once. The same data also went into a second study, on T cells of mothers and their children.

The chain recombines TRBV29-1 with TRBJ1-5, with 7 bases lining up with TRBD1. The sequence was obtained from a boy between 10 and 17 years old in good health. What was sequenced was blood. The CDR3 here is CSVKGANHNQPQHF. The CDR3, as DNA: TGCAGCGTTAAGGGGGCGAACCACAATCAGCCCCAGCATTTT.